In its sample, the clone carrying this T cell receptor (beta chain) was seen many times. Its antigen is unknown. Graves' hyperthyroidism showing no ophthalmopathy progression within 18 months was considered stable. CDR1 and CDR2 (germline): MNHEY, SMNVEV (reference sequence). The CDR3 length is 13 residues. Trimming cost V 5 bases and J 5 bases, with 12 bases left between them. These data come from a study of T cells in Graves' hyperthyroidism and ophthalmopathy. Overall study context: Peripheral blood draws took place at initial diagnosis, ahead of any treatment.

RNA transcripts served as the template for amplifying TCR beta CDR3 regions. First-round RT-PCR with HTBI primers amplified the TCR CDR3 region. TCRdb re-called the multiplex PCR reads through MiXCR, storing one row per CDR3 protein. The sample includes about 200,000 distinct CDR3 sequences, around 17% of them seen just once. The study's findings and limits: Among clonotypes expanded in thyroid above 0.001, most were also found in blood.

The sample consisted of blood. The chain links TRBV27 to TRBJ2-5; D is perhaps TRBD1 or TRBD2 (5 bases each). The source of this sequence is a woman aged 45-59 years with Graves' hyperthyroidism. Here the CDR3 reads CASSPSGQETQYF. The CDR3 DNA is TGTGCCAGCAGTCCGTCGGGGCAGGAGACCCAGTACTTC.